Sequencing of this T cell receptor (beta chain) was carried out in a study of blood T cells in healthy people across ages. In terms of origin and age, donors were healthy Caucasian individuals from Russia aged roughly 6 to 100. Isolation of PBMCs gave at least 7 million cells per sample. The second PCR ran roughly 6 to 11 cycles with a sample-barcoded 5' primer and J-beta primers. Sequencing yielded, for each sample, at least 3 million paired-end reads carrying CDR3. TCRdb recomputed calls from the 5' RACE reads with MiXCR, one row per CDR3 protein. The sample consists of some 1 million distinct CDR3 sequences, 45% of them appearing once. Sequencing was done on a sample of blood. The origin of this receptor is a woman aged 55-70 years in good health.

The CDR3 bases are TGTGCCAGCAGCTTAACTGGGATGGATGAAAAACTGTTTTTT. It is translated as CASSLTGMDEKLFF. The chain uses TRBV7-9 and TRBJ1-4, with D uncertain. Trimming removed 2 bases at V and 6 bases at J, with 10 bases between. There are 14 residues in the CDR3. CDR1 and CDR2 (germline): SEHNR, FQNEAQ (reference sequence).